This entry lists 10 T cell receptor beta chains sequenced from one sample in a study of blood T cell repertoires in COVID-19. Measured with immunoSEQ multiplex PCR; TCRdb has only the in-frame clones, and not every one. The sample includes roughly 160,000 clones, roughly 84% of them seen just once. What was sequenced was peripheral blood. Source of these receptors: a man aged 50-60 years with active or convalescent COVID-19.

Only a few counts were recorded for this clone. V usage is TRBV2 and J usage is TRBJ1-2; 10 nucleotides line up with TRBD1. Germline lookup yields CDR1 SNHLY and CDR2 FYNNEI. Germline trimming cut 3 bases from V and 3 bases from J; bases unmatched to any gene: 1. CDR3 size: 14 residues. CDR3 residues: CASSEGQGYYGYTF. The CDR3 nucleotides read TGTGCCAGCAGTGAGGGACAGGGGTACTATGGCTACACCTTC. Variable domain in full (rest from reference TRBV2 and TRBJ1-2): EPEVTQTPSHQVTQMGQEVILRCVPISNHLYFYWYRQILGQKVEFLVSFYNNEISEKSEIFDDQFSVERPDGSNFTLKIRSTKLEDSAMYFCASSEGQGYYGYTFGSGTRLTVV.

The chain uses TRBV5-4 and TRBJ2-2; the match to TRBD1 covers 9 bases. Germline assignment: CDR1 SGHNT and CDR2 YYREEE (reference sequence). The CDR3 has 16 amino acids. V lost 5 bases and J lost 3; bases outside the gene matches: 8. CDR3 coding DNA: TGTGCCAGCAGATACACCGGGACAGGGTACACCGGGGAGCTGTTTTTT. It translates to CASRYTGTGYTGELFF.

The rearrangement uses TRBV2 and TRBJ1-5; D is uncertain. This CDR3 has 15 residues. The V end was cut by 7 bases, the J end by 3 bases, with 16 bases between. Germline lookup yields CDR1 SNHLY and CDR2 FYNNEI. CDR3 coding DNA: TGTGCCAGCACCCTAACCGGGAGGGTCAATCAGCCCCAGCATTTT. Amino acids: CASTLTGRVNQPQHF.

The chain joins TRBV7-3 to TRBJ1-1; D may be TRBD1 (5 bases). The V gene lost 5 bases and the J gene lost 4 bases, with 11 bases spanning the gap. The CDR3 covers 13 residues. CDR1 is SGHTA and CDR2 is FQGTGA in the germline V gene. CDR3 amino acids: CASSPNTGTEAFF. The DNA of the CDR3 is TGTGCCAGCAGCCCCAACACAGGCACTGAAGCTTTCTTT.

This clone was seen more than once but under ten times. The rearrangement joins TRBV7-2 to TRBJ1-5, with D possibly matching TRBD1 (5 bases). Germline CDR1 is SGHTA and CDR2 is FQGNSA. The CDR3 length is 16 residues. The ends were cut back, 0 bases at V and 7 bases at J, with 16 bases in the middle. CDR3 nucleotide sequence: TGTGCCAGCAGCTTAGCAAGGGGCCAGGGATGGCAGCCCCAGCATTTT. Protein: CASSLARGQGWQPQHF.

The chain links TRBV5-1 to TRBJ1-1; D remains ambiguous. V lost 5 bases and J 8 bases, leaving 13 bases between the germline ends. From germline, CDR1 is SGHRS and CDR2 YFSETQ. The CDR3 has 12 residues. As DNA, the CDR3 is TGCGCCAGCAGTCCTGAGACGGGGGAAGCTTTCTTT. Translation: CASSPETGEAFF.

This chain connects TRBV6-2 or TRBV6-3 to TRBJ2-1; D is possibly TRBD2 (7 bases). Per germline, CDR1 MNHEY and CDR2 SVGEGT. Trimming removed 5 bases at V and 1 base at J, with 12 bases between. The CDR3 contains 15 residues. The CDR3 sequence is CASSPGGPSYNEQFF. In DNA form, the CDR3 reads TGTGCCAGCAGTCCCGGGGGGCCATCCTACAATGAGCAGTTCTTC.

The genes are TRBV29-1 and TRBJ2-7; D is perhaps TRBD1 (7 bases). V dropped 3 bases and J dropped 7 bases, with 16 bases sitting between them. CDR1 and CDR2 (germline): SQVTM, ANQGSEA. The CDR3 spans 13 residues. In nucleotides, the CDR3 is TGCAGCGTTGATAGGGCAGGGGGAGGTGAGCAGTACTTC. Its translation is CSVDRAGGGEQYF.

The rearrangement joins TRBV24-1 to TRBJ2-1; 10 positions match TRBD2. The CDR3 has 15 amino acids. With 3 bases clipped from V and 11 bases from J, the junction kept 9 bases outside the gene matches. CDR1 is KGHDR and CDR2 is SFDVKD in the germline V gene. The CDR3 loop is CATSDASGGDTKQFF. In nucleotides, the CDR3 is TGTGCCACCAGTGATGCCAGCGGGGGGGATACTAAGCAGTTCTTC.

The chain has TRBV7-2 and TRBJ1-2; 9 nucleotides align to TRBD1. The CDR3 length is 15 residues. Per the germline V gene, CDR1 is SGHTA and CDR2 is FQGNSA. The junction had 8 bases not matched to a gene; V was cut back by 5 bases and J by 4 bases. CDR3 nucleotides: TGTGCCAGCAGCATTCTACAGGGGGCGGGCTATGGCTACACCTTC. This gives the protein CASSILQGAGYGYTF.